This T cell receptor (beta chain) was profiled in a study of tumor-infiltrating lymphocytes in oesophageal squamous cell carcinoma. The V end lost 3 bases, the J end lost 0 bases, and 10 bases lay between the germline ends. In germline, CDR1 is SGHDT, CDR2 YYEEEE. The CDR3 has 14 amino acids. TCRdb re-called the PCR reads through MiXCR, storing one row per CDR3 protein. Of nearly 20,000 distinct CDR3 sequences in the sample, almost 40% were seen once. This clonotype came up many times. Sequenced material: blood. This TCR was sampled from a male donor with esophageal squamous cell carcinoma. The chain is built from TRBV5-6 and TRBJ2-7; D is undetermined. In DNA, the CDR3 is TGTGCCAGCAGCTCCACTGACACCTCCTACGAGCAGTACTTC. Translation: CASSSTDTSYEQYF.